This T cell receptor (beta chain) comes out of a study of blood T cells in healthy people across ages. On this clonotype itself: Its antigen is unidentified.

Next came a second PCR, run for about 7 to 12 cycles, which used a sample-barcoded 5' primer along with a J-beta primer mix. A template-switch adaptor that had 12 random nucleotides put a tag on each cDNA molecule. MiXCR, run by TCRdb on the 5' RACE reads, gives a single entry per CDR3 protein. Of some 700,000 distinct CDR3 sequences in the sample, 22% were seen once. Germline CDR1 and CDR2: SGHKS and YYEKEE (reference sequence). The CDR3 consists of 13 residues. Every sample gave at least 5.5 micrograms of total RNA when it was extracted. General observations from the study: Possibly, changes in expanded clonotypes were confounded because donor CMV status was unknown.

This receptor was identified in a man between 65 and 85 years old in good health. The chain combines TRBV5-5 with TRBJ2-5; D remains unclear. The end of the DNA aligns better with TRBJ2-1, so the J call may be wrong. Sequenced material: blood. The CDR3 region has the DNA TGTGCCAGCAGCTTGCTAGGGCACAATGAGCAGTTCTTC. Protein: CASSLLGHNEQFF.